This entry concerns a single T cell receptor (beta chain). Its antigen is still unknown. The input lacks base qualities; no much larger clone sits a single base away. This entry is derived from a study of cytomegalovirus exposure and HLA in healthy donors (dated by TCRdb to about 2017). Regarding the research as a whole: In an earlier analysis of approximately 500 of the donors, 276 Gb of sequence data and just under 120 million unique TCR beta sequences from 180 million or so T cells were reported. Approximately 310 gigabases of sequencing data and around 85 million unique TCR sequences made up an early release that covered 500 to 650 HLA-typed donors. Among the roughly 400 genotyped donors, around 81% belonged to the genetic ancestry cluster associated with self-reported Caucasian donors. The study aimed to test whether cataloging public T cell receptors could reveal signatures of past pathogen exposure. Using immunosequencing, the study profiled T cell repertoires from 500 to 800 subjects and related those repertoires to cytomegalovirus serostatus. Besides the first cohort of 666 subjects, a separate validation cohort made up of 120 different subjects was used. The study combined high-throughput TCR immunosequencing, statistical association of individual TCRs with disease status, and machine learning to predict cytomegalovirus infection status. To study patterns of TCR occurrence, a later analysis re-analyzed previously published TCR beta repertoires from hundreds of donors and added high-resolution HLA genotyping. The later analysis used no new phenotypic data to find candidate immune exposures, relying instead on TCR beta sequences and their occurrence across donors. To decide whether each TCR beta V gene segment behaved as functional or pseudogenic, an earlier analysis of approximately 590 of the donors relied on high-throughput TCR beta sequencing. Donor age, sex, ethnicity and CMV serostatus were collected together with the repertoire data. A later genetic analysis used genome-wide SNP genotypes for about 65% of the 666 donors, treating that subset as a discovery cohort. Every repertoire in the discovery cohort had been generated on one and the same sequencing platform. Both class I and class II loci were covered by HLA typing, at four-digit resolution. The number of donors typed differed by locus, with about 629-640 for A, B, C, DRB1 and DQB1, around 560 for DQA1, some 570 for DPA1, and under 490 for DPB1. Four to six DR-DQ haplotypes were handled as single units for association and clustering, since linkage in the cohort was strong. Among 350 to 400 genotyped donors of the cohort, an average of around 240,000 unique TCR beta nucleotide sequences were sequenced per donor, roughly 20% of them non-productive. Points the paper makes about the study in general: A further reported finding was that TCR beta sequences accurately predicted the HLA-A and HLA-B alleles for most subjects in the first cohort. In a later genetic analysis, fewer N-insertions in productive TCRs were reported among donors in an Asian-associated ancestry cluster than the approximately 670-donor mean. An association between a missense DCLRE1C variant and V-gene and J-gene trimming of TCR beta chains was found in a later genetic analysis and replicated in an independent cohort. Roughly uniform sequencing depth across donors was assumed in presence/absence analyses, although this assumption may not hold. In a later analysis, most CMV-associated TCR beta chains were found to appear HLA-restricted, with HLA associations seemingly driven largely by CMV exposure. HLA typing was unavailable for some donors at each locus, so association tests used only the typed subset. Compared with equally common non-associated chains, HLA-associated TCR beta chains in a later analysis were more clonally expanded and had lower generation probabilities. The sequencing pipeline was judged likely to have produced a cluster of highly shared sequence variants as a technical artifact. The study listed 164 TCR beta chains as associated with cytomegalovirus. Cytomegalovirus status was reported to be diagnosed by the classifier with high specificity and sensitivity in both the original and validation cohorts. Assigning TCR associations to individual alleles was difficult when HLA alleles, especially DR and DQ, strongly co-occurred. Fewer than 20 rarely observed V segments, including chromosome 9 orphons, were excluded from the earlier analysis of a few hundred of the donors because counts were too low. Correlated functional status among segregating V segments might reflect linkage disequilibrium, but an unknown experimental factor could not be ruled out. While some public TCRs were present in many individuals, most TCR sequences turned up only very rarely across donors. CMV serostatus was the only immune exposure information available for the cohort. The cohort was sequenced for TCR beta chains only, and without alpha or paired-chain data the features that could be detected were limited. In a later analysis, several top co-occurrence clusters were reported to appear linked to parvovirus B19, influenza, CMV and Epstein-Barr virus. In a later analysis, the rate of TCR association differed among HLA loci, with DRB1 alleles having the most associated TCRs and HLA-C alleles having the fewest. Because the 87-base-pair reads could not distinguish some IMGT-functional V segments, including TRBV6-2 and TRBV6-3, those segments were excluded. In an earlier analysis of roughly 560 of the donors, most TCR beta V segments were observed in productive rearrangements about 90% or about 30% of the time, broadly matching IMGT annotations. In a later analysis, 15,000 to 20,000 TCR beta sequences were associated with specific HLA alleles at a false discovery rate of 0.05. The authors suggested that the approach could potentially be extended to other disease states and immunological phenotypes. In vitro tests confirmed that a few of the cytomegalovirus-associated TCR beta chains recognize cytomegalovirus antigens.

The cohort was made up of 650 to 700 healthy bone marrow donors. All cohort members were sampled while nominally healthy, although unrecorded immune exposures were likely present. Of the 670 or so cohort members, 289 had a positive CMV serostatus and 352 had a negative one, while no CMV serostatus was recorded for the donor. Each donor provided a peripheral blood sample, and peripheral blood mononuclear cells were used for TCR beta sequencing. The Qiagen DNeasy Blood Extraction Kit was used to extract genomic DNA from the blood cell samples. Libraries were constructed by the immunoSEQ multiplex PCR assay. For the multiplex PCR, a mixture combining 60 forward primers for TCR Vbeta segments and 13 reverse primers for TCR Jbeta segments was used. Amplification of the CDR3 region of rearranged TCR beta genes was performed with a multiplex PCR assay on genomic DNA. The amplified TCR beta libraries were sequenced on the Illumina HiSeq System as 87-base-pair reads. The study's own analysis went as follows. In a later analysis, about 80 million unique TCR beta chains were counted across the approximately 670 repertoires, and about 9.9 million of these chains were shared by at least two donors. Raw reads were error-corrected and collapsed into unique sequences with a nearest-neighbor algorithm that merged closely related sequences to remove PCR and sequencing errors. CDR3 sequences were aligned to IMGT reference sequences to assign V, D and J gene segments. For a sequence to be retained, a match of at least six nucleotides was required to both a V gene segment and a J gene segment. A rearrangement counted as productive if the CDR3 had no stop codons and remained in frame with V and J, and every other rearrangement counted as non-productive. Following IMGT convention, CDR3 was defined as the stretch from the second conserved V-encoded cysteine to the conserved J-encoded phenylalanine. The earlier analysis of roughly 590 of the donors excluded any sequence lacking an unambiguous match to a single V gene segment. An earlier analysis of some 500 of the donors classified V segments as functional when productive rearrangements were above 56.7% and as segregating when the standard deviation between donors was above 5%. A statistical classification framework was built for diagnosing cytomegalovirus status from the catalog of TCR beta chain sequences. In a later analysis, V and J genes were assigned by comparing TCR nucleotide sequences against IMGT/GENE-DB human TR gene sequences. The TCRdist pipeline was used in a later analysis to assign CDR3 sequences and most-parsimonious VDJ recombination scenarios. In a later analysis, every TCR beta chain was defined by the combination of its CDR3 amino acid sequence and its V-gene family, and reads without a unique V-gene family were dropped. As a way to deal with suspected cross-contamination and a sequencing artifact, a later analysis dropped 500 to 700 nucleotide sequences that were highly shared and had low generation probability. For each public chain, a later analysis derived a clonal expansion index from normalized ranks of inferred template counts within each repertoire. Generation probabilities in a later analysis came from a VDJ recombination model fitted to out-of-frame rearrangements, and those results were checked against IGoR. In a later analysis, hypergeometric tests were used to score TCR-TCR, TCR-HLA and TCR-CMV co-occurrence, with a repertoire-size bias correction applied to TCR pairs. False discovery rates were estimated in a later analysis by permuting HLA or CMV assignments 20 times. In a later analysis, co-occurring TCRs were grouped using DBSCAN, with TCRdist sequence similarity added in when clustering inside HLA-allele-positive subsets. Repertoires with fewer than 30,000 or more than 120,000 public chains were left out of co-occurrence clustering, as were five repertoires with anomalous nucleotide sharing. TCRdb took this table from immuneACCESS and kept in-frame rearrangements with V and J called. Such tables lack part of the clones; where checked against another copy, unresolved V genes explain under half of the gap, and the rest is unexplained. D and trimming come from the DNA, and the V and J calls and clone size come from that table. In all, the sample holds some 120,000 clones, and 77% of those were seen once. The top ten constitute around 3.9% of the sample.

The germline V gene supplies CDR1 MNHNS and CDR2 SASEGT. The CDR3 goes from the cysteine to the phenylalanine over 13 residues. The sequence is cut down to CDR3 DNA, 39 bases in frame from base 1. Relative to germline, V is 7 bases shorter and J is 5 bases shorter, with 11 bases between their ends. The receptor was isolated from a human donor in good health. The sequence links TRBV6-1 to TRBJ2-2, and TRBD1 may be the D gene, going by 5 matching bases. The sequenced material came from PBMCs. The CDR3 corresponds to CASTFPGTGELFF. The DNA sequence is as follows: TGTGCCAGCACCTTCCCAGGGACCGGGGAGCTGTTTTTT.